The 11 T cell receptor beta chains below were found in one sample sequenced in a study of technical replicates of blood from several donors. Generated by immunoSEQ multiplex PCR, the TCRdb table keeps only in-frame clones and is missing some. The top ten hold around 0.27% of the sample, which has tens of thousands of clones, 90% to 95% seen once. The sequenced sample consisted of T cells isolated from PBMCs. These receptors came from a human donor in good health.

The chain links TRBV2 to TRBJ1-6; 7 positions match TRBD1. Germline loops: CDR1 SNHLY, CDR2 FYNNEI. Trimming removed 4 bases from V and 8 bases from J; junction bases left unmatched: 8. The length of the CDR3 is 15 residues. DNA for the CDR3: TGTGCCAGCAGTGGTAGGGAGACAGGGCATTCACCCCTCCACTTT. This gives the protein CASSGRETGHSPLHF.

The sample holds a few counts of this clone. The chain recombines TRBV19 with TRBJ1-1, with TRBD1 matching 7 bases. Germline loops: CDR1 LNHDA, CDR2 SQIVND (reference sequence). V trimming: 5 bases; J trimming: 0 bases; junction bases outside the gene matches: 6. The CDR3 is made up of 15 amino acids. CDR3 nucleotide sequence: TGTGCCAGTAGTCTGGGACAGTATATGAACACTGAAGCTTTCTTT. Its translation: CASSLGQYMNTEAFF.

This chain links TRBV19 with TRBJ2-7, with TRBD1 as a possible D gene (5 bases). Germline V lookup: CDR1 LNHDA, CDR2 SQIVND (reference sequence). V was shortened by 5 bases and J by 2 bases, with 13 bases between the two germline ends. CDR3 length equals 14 residues. CDR3 sequence: CASSPADSTYEQYF. CDR3 DNA sequence: TGTGCCAGTAGTCCCGCCGACAGTACCTACGAGCAGTACTTC. Drawing the rest from reference TRBV19 and TRBJ2-7, the complete variable domain is DGGITQSPKYLFRKEGQNVTLSCEQNLNHDAMYWYRQDPGQGLRLIYYSQIVNDFQKGDIAEGYSVSREKKESFPLTVTSAQKNPTAFYLCASSPADSTYEQYFGPGTRLTVT.

The V and J genes are TRBV28 and TRBJ2-2, with D possibly matching TRBD1 (6 bases). This CDR3 is built from 14 residues. V was trimmed by 6 bases and J by 1 base, leaving 9 bases between them. CDR1 is MDHEN, CDR2 SYDVKM, per germline. The CDR3 DNA is TGTGCCAGCAGGCCGGGACAGAACACCGGGGAGCTGTTTTTT. Translation: CASRPGQNTGELFF.

The gene calls are TRBV5-1 and TRBJ2-7; D is undetermined. This CDR3 has 14 residues. V shed 4 bases and J shed 0 bases, with 11 bases lying between them. CDR1 and CDR2 from the germline V gene are SGHRS and YFSETQ. In DNA form, the CDR3 reads TGCGCCAGCAGCCGAGACATCAACTCCTACGAGCAGTACTTC. It yields the protein CASSRDINSYEQYF.

The rearrangement links TRBV28 to TRBJ1-2; 9 bases map to TRBD1. V lost 3 bases and J lost 7; bases outside the gene matches: 12. The CDR3 has 16 residues. Germline V lookup: CDR1 MDHEN, CDR2 SYDVKM. CDR3 loop: CASSLEVGQGPSGYTF. The CDR3 DNA sequence: TGTGCCAGCAGTTTGGAGGTGGGACAGGGACCTTCTGGCTACACCTTC.

The genes are TRBV2 and TRBJ1-6; no clear D gene. Germline V gene lookup returns CDR1 SNHLY and CDR2 FYNNEI. This CDR3 region has 15 residues. V gave up 0 bases and J gave up 8 bases, with 11 bases separating them. The CDR3 protein is CASSEALQKYSPLHF. DNA for the CDR3: TGTGCCAGCAGTGAAGCGCTACAGAAGTATTCACCCCTCCACTTT.

The CDR3 bases are TGTGCCAGCAGTGCCAGGACAGGGGTTTATGAAAAACTGTTTTTT. Encoded protein: CASSARTGVYEKLFF. This chain joins TRBV2 and TRBJ1-4; 9 nucleotides agree with TRBD1. J lost 6 bases, V lost 4 bases, and 6 bases had no gene match. Germline V gives CDR1 SNHLY, CDR2 FYNNEI. This CDR3 has 15 residues.

This chain links TRBV6-5 with TRBJ1-1; D is possibly TRBD1 (6 bases). CDR3 length: 14 amino acids. Germline-derived CDR1 and CDR2 are MNHEY and SVGAGI. Trimming took 4 bases from V and 0 from J, leaving 9 bases between them. CDR3 sequence: CASSLDSMNTEAFF. CDR3 nucleotide sequence: TGTGCCAGCAGTTTGGACAGCATGAACACTGAAGCTTTCTTT.

The chain recombines TRBV30 with TRBJ2-3; D is unresolved. There are 12 residues in the CDR3. The V gene lost 3 bases and the J gene lost 2 bases, with 6 bases spanning the gap. From germline, CDR1 is GTSNPN and CDR2 SVGIG (reference sequence). CDR3 protein: CAWSHSTDTQYF. The CDR3 coding sequence is TGTGCCTGGAGCCACTCCACAGATACGCAGTATTTT.

The chain is built from TRBV27 and TRBJ1-4; a weak D match, TRBD1 (5 bases). Trimming took off 6 bases at V and 8 bases at J, with 22 bases between the two ends. The CDR3 has 16 amino acids. Germline CDR1 MNHEY, CDR2 SMNVEV (reference sequence). CDR3 DNA: TGTGCCAGCAGGCCGAACAGGCTAGCGATTGGAGAAAAACTGTTTTTT. Translating it yields CASRPNRLAIGEKLFF.